These T cell receptor beta chains were read from a single sample in a study of blood T cells in healthy people across ages. One entry per CDR3 protein results from TCRdb running MiXCR on the 5' RACE reads. The sample lists hundreds of thousands of distinct CDR3 sequences, less than 45% occurring once. The sequenced sample was blood. The source is an elderly man in good health. The CDR3 runs from the conserved cysteine through the conserved F or W. A D gene is named only where the DNA matches it firmly. A clone size is listed for some rows: how often the clone was seen (once, few, many), or a class if it is expanded.

V	size	D	J	DNA	CDR3
TRBV7-2	-	TRBD2	TRBJ2-3	TGTGCCAGCAGCTTAATTGGGGGGATCCTAGCGGGCCACCGTGGTACGCAGTATTTT	CASSLIGGILAGHRGTQYF
TRBV24-1	many	-	TRBJ2-6	TGTGCCACCAGTGAGGTACGAGCGGGGGCCAACGTCCTGACTTTC	CATSEVRAGANVLTF
TRBV29-1	-	TRBD1	TRBJ1-2	TGCAGCGTTGGCAGGGGGGAAGATGGCTACACCTTC	CSVGRGEDGYTF
TRBV29-1	-	TRBD1	TRBJ1-2	TGCAGCGTCGTATATAAGACAGGGAACTATGGCTACACCTTC	CSVVYKTGNYGYTF
TRBV12-3/TRBV12-4	few	-	TRBJ1-1	TGTGCCAGCAAGAGGGCCGTGGGGACTGAAGCTTTCTTT	CASKRAVGTEAFF
TRBV29-1	many	-	TRBJ2-1	TGCAGCGTTCTTGGGGGAGAGGGTGCGTTCTTC	CSVLGGEGAFF
TRBV24-1	-	-	TRBJ2-7	TGCGCCACCAGGGATGGGGGTGATAGCAGGTCTCTCTACGAGCAGTACTTC	CATRDGGDSRSLYEQYF
TRBV7-2	few	-	TRBJ2-1	TGTGCCAGCAGCTTAGGTCGATTCGGGTCCGGTGAGCAGTTCTTC	CASSLGRFGSGEQFF
TRBV4-3	-	-	TRBJ2-1	TGCGCCAGCAGCCAAGGGCGGTTCCGCTACAATGAGCAGTTCTTC	CASSQGRFRYNEQFF
TRBV6-2/TRBV6-3	-	TRBD1	TRBJ2-1	TGTGCCAGCAGTTTACCCCCTGCGACAGGGCTTGTACAGTTCTTC	CASSLPPATGLVQFF
TRBV18	-	-	TRBJ2-5	TGTGCCAGCTCACAGGGTCGGGCAGCCAACCAAGAGACCCAGTACTTC	CASSQGRAANQETQYF
TRBV20-1	few	-	TRBJ2-7	TGCAGTGCTGAAAGAGGCTACGAGCAGTACTTC	CSAERGYEQYF
TRBV5-5	few	TRBD1	TRBJ2-5	TGTGCCAGCAGCTTGACCGGGACAGAAGAGACCCAGTACTTC	CASSLTGTEETQYF
TRBV5-1	few	-	TRBJ2-1	TGCGCCAGCAGTGGGGGGAGGTCTAACAATGAGCAGTTCTTC	CASSGGRSNNEQFF
TRBV3-1	-	TRBD2	TRBJ2-1	TGTGCCAGCAGCCCGTCTTACGGGACTATCTACAATGAGCAGTTCTTC	CASSPSYGTIYNEQFF
TRBV5-1	many	TRBD1	TRBJ2-7	TGCGCCAGCAGCTTGGAAGGACCGGGACAGGGGATCCACGAGCAGTACTTC	CASSLEGPGQGIHEQYF
TRBV4-2	-	TRBD1	TRBJ2-7	TGTGCCAGCAGTTCCCGGACAGGGACCTACGAGCAGTACTTC	CASSSRTGTYEQYF
TRBV7-3	few	-	TRBJ2-7	TGTGCCAGCAGCTTAATTGTCGTCACCAACGCCGAGCAGTACTTC	CASSLIVVTNAEQYF
TRBV7-9	few	TRBD1	TRBJ2-5	TGTGCCAGCAGCCGTACGACAGGGCAAGAGACCCAGTACTTC	CASSRTTGQETQYF
TRBV29-1	-	-	TRBJ2-1	TGCAGCGTTGAGTTCGGCACAGGGCTTGGCCATGAGCAGTTCTTC	CSVEFGTGLGHEQFF
TRBV6-6	-	-	TRBJ1-6	TGTGCCAGCAGTCGGACTAGCTCCTATAATTCACCCCTCCACTTT	CASSRTSSYNSPLHF
TRBV20-1	few	-	TRBJ1-4	TGCAGTGCTACTAGGTCTGCAACTAATGAAAAACTGTTTTTT	CSATRSATNEKLFF
TRBV20-1	-	-	TRBJ2-3	TGCAGTGCCGGGACAAGGTCAACAGATACGCAGTATTTT	CSAGTRSTDTQYF
TRBV4-1	few	-	TRBJ2-4	TGCGCCAGCAGCCAAGCGACAGCATCGTCCAAAAACATTCAGTACTTC	CASSQATASSKNIQYF
TRBV7-9	-	TRBD2	TRBJ2-1	TGTGCCAGCAGCTTAGATCCAGCGGGAGGCGGATTGGATGAGCAGTTCTTC	CASSLDPAGGGLDEQFF
TRBV20-1	few	TRBD2	TRBJ2-7	TGCAGTGCTAGAGCGCGAACTAGCGGGAGGGCGTCCTACGAGCAGTACTTC	CSARARTSGRASYEQYF
TRBV5-1	-	-	TRBJ2-5	TGCGCCAGCAGCTCCCCCCGCCGCCCAGAGACCCAGTACTTC	CASSSPRRPETQYF
TRBV6-5	once	-	TRBJ2-3	TGTGCCAGCAGGACGAGGTCTGGCACAGATACGCAGTATTTT	CASRTRSGTDTQYF
TRBV5-1	-	-	TRBJ1-1	TGCGCCAGCAGCTTGGCCGGCGGGCAGGGAGCAACTGAAGCTTTCTTT	CASSLAGGQGATEAFF
TRBV5-5	-	-	TRBJ2-2	TGTGCCAGCAGCTTTCTGGCGGAACTCACCGGGGAGCTGTTTTTT	CASSFLAELTGELFF
TRBV7-9	-	-	TRBJ1-1	TGTGCCAGCAGCTTAGGTAATGGGCGACTGGGGAACACTGAAGCTTTCTTT	CASSLGNGRLGNTEAFF
TRBV20-1	once	TRBD2	TRBJ2-1	TGCAGTGCTAGAGTTGGGCGGACTAGCGGATCCCACAATGAGCAGTTCTTC	CSARVGRTSGSHNEQFF
TRBV7-8	-	TRBD2	TRBJ2-7	TGTGCCAGCAGCCGCCCGGCCATTCAGGCGGGAGTAGGGGAGCGGTACTTC	CASSRPAIQAGVGERYF
TRBV19	few	TRBD1	TRBJ1-2	TGTGCCAGTAGTACCGACAGGGCCTATGGCTACACCTTC	CASSTDRAYGYTF
TRBV7-8	-	TRBD2	TRBJ2-7	TGTGCCGGCAGCCCCCCCGGACTAGCGGGAGACTACGAGCAGTACTTC	CAGSPPGLAGDYEQYF
TRBV27	many	-	TRBJ2-7	TGTGCCAGCAGTTCAGGACATTCGCAGGGGTTTGGGCAGTACTTC	CASSSGHSQGFGQYF
TRBV6-2/TRBV6-3	-	-	TRBJ1-2	TGTGCCAGCCTAAGGTCGGGACACATGGCTAACTATGGCTACACCTTC	CASLRSGHMANYGYTF
TRBV20-1	-	TRBD1	TRBJ1-2	TGCAGTGCTAGAGATCGCCTAGGGGGGGACAGGGGCGGCTACACCTTC	CSARDRLGGDRGGYTF
TRBV7-2	once	TRBD2	TRBJ2-4	TGTGCCAGCAGCTCGACTAGCGGAAAAAACATTCAGTACTTC	CASSSTSGKNIQYF
TRBV19	-	-	TRBJ2-7	TGTGCCGGTAGTATAAGTCCCCGGACAGCCTACGAGCAGTACTTC	CAGSISPRTAYEQYF
TRBV4-3	many	-	TRBJ2-1	TGCGCCAGCAGCCAGGAGGGGGGGAATGAGCAGTTCTTC	CASSQEGGNEQFF